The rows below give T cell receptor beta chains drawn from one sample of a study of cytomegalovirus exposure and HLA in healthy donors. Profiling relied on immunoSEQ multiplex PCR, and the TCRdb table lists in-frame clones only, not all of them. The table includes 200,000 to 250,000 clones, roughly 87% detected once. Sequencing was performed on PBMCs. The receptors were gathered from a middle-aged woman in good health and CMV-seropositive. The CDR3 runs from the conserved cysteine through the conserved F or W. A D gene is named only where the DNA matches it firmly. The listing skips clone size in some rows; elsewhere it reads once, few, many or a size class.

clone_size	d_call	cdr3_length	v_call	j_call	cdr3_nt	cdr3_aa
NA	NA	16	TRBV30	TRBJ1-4	TGTGCCTGGAGTCTTCCGGGATTCGCAACTAATGAAAAACTGTTTTTT	CAWSLPGFATNEKLFF
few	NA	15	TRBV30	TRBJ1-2	TGTGCCTGGAGTCCACGGGACTCCGGGGGATATGGCTACACCTTC	CAWSPRDSGGYGYTF
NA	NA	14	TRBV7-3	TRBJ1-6	TGTGCCAGCAGCCAAGAGGCCTATAATTCACCCCTCCACTTT	CASSQEAYNSPLHF
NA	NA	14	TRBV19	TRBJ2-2	TGTGCCAGTTCCGGACACGCGAACACCGGGGAGCTGTTTTTT	CASSGHANTGELFF
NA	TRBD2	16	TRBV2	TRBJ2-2	TGTGCCAGCAGTGGCGCACTAGCGGGGAACACCGGGGAGCTGTTTTTT	CASSGALAGNTGELFF
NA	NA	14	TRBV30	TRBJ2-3	TGTGCCTGGGGAGGGTGGGCTATAACAGATACGCAGTATTTT	CAWGGWAITDTQYF
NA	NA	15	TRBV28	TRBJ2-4	TGTGCCAGCAGTCCTCCGGGACAAACGGTCGTCATTCAGTACTTC	CASSPPGQTVVIQYF
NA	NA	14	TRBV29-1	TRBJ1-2	TGCAGCGCGACCGGAGGCGGGGAAAACTATGGCTACACCTTC	CSATGGGENYGYTF
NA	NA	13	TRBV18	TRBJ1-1	TGTGCCAGCTTCGGGGACATGAACACTGAAGCTTTCTTT	CASFGDMNTEAFF
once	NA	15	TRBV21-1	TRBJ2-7	TGTGCCAGCAGCCGTTGGCCACCGGGTCTCTACGAGCAGTACTTC	CASSRWPPGLYEQYF
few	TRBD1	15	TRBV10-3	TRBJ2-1	TGTGCCATCAGAGGCGAGCAGGGGGCGGCCAATGAGCAGTTCTTC	CAIRGEQGAANEQFF
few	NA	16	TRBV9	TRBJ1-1	TGTGCCAGCACCCCGGTTCCGGCAGGGATGAACACTGAAGCTTTCTTT	CASTPVPAGMNTEAFF
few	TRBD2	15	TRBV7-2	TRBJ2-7	TGTGCCAGCAGCTTAGTCCTAGCGGGAGCTAAAGAGCAGTACTTC	CASSLVLAGAKEQYF
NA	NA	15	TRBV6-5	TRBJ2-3	TGTGCCAGCAGGTCTAGGGGACACCACACAGATACGCAGTATTTT	CASRSRGHHTDTQYF
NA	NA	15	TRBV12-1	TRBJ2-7	NA	CASSFGQGTPYEQYF
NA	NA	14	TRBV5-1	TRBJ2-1	TGCGCCAGCAGCCAGACGACAGGAGACAATGAGCAGTTCTTC	CASSQTTGDNEQFF
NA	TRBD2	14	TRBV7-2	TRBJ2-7	TGTGCCAGCAGCCGGGGCGGGGGTGACTACGAGCAGTACTTC	CASSRGGGDYEQYF
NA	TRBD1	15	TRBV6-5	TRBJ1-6	TGTGCCAGCAGCCGGACAGGGGAGGGTAATTCACCCCTCCACTTT	CASSRTGEGNSPLHF
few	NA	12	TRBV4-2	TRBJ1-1	TGTGCCAGCAGCCAAGGGTTAGCTGAAGCTTTCTTT	CASSQGLAEAFF
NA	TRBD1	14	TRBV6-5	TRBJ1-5	TGTGCCAGCAAGAAAGGGACAGGGGATCAGCCCCAGCATTTT	CASKKGTGDQPQHF
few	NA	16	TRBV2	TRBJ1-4	TGTGCCAGCCGGGGGCTCGGGGGGTTGGCTAATGAAAAACTGTTTTTT	CASRGLGGLANEKLFF
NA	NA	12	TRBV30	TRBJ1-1	TGTGCCTGGAGTCCTCTCCCATGGGAGGCTTTCTTT	CAWSPLPWEAFF
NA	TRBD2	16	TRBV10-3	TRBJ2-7	TGTGCCATCAGTGAGTCGTCTAGCGGGGGAGTCTACGAGCAGTACTTC	CAISESSSGGVYEQYF
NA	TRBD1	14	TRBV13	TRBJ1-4	TGTGCCAGCAGCCGGGACAGGCTTAATGAAAAACTGTTTTTT	CASSRDRLNEKLFF
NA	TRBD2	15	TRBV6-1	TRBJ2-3	TGTGCCAGCAGTCTAGCGGGGACCAGAAGGGATACGCAGTATTTT	CASSLAGTRRDTQYF
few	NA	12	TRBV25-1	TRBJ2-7	TGTGCCAGCAGGGAGAGTTCCTACGAGCAGTACTTC	CASRESSYEQYF
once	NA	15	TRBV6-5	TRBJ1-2	TGTGCCAGCAGTTACAAGTCCGGTGGTGGCTATGGCTACACCTTC	CASSYKSGGGYGYTF
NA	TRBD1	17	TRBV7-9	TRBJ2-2	TGTGCCAGCAGCCCAGGACAGGGAGGATGGGCAGCCGGGGAGCTGTTTTTT	CASSPGQGGWAAGELFF
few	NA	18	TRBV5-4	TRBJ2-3	TGTGCCAGCAGCTTGAGGTCGGGGAGAGCTACAGTCCCAGATACGCAGTATTTT	CASSLRSGRATVPDTQYF
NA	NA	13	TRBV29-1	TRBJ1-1	TGCAGCGTTGAAGATCTTCGTAACACTGAAGCTTTCTTT	CSVEDLRNTEAFF
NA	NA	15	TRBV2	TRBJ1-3	TGTGCCAGCAAAAATCCGGGGGGCGCGGAAAACACCATATATTTT	CASKNPGGAENTIYF
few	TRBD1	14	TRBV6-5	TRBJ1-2	TGTGCCAGCAGGCCAGGGGGGACAGACTATGGCTACACCTTC	CASRPGGTDYGYTF
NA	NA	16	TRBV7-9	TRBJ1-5	TGTGCCAGCAGCTTAGTTTCTGGGCTTCTCAATCAGCCCCAGCATTTT	CASSLVSGLLNQPQHF
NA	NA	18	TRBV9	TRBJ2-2	TGTGCCAGCAGCCAAATACGGCAGGGGGGAAGGGGCACCGGGGAGCTGTTTTTT	CASSQIRQGGRGTGELFF
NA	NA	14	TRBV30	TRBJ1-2	TGTGCCTGGAGTGTATGGGGCCTCCGGCAGGGCTACACCTTC	CAWSVWGLRQGYTF
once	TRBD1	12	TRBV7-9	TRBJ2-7	TGTGCCAGCAGCGGGACAGCCTACGAGCAGTACTTC	CASSGTAYEQYF
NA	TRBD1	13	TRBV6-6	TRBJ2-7	TGTGCCAGCAGGGGGACAGGGTCCTACGAGCAGTACTTC	CASRGTGSYEQYF
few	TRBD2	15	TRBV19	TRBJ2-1	TGTGCCACCACCGGACTAGCGGGGGGGGACAATGAGCAGTTCTTC	CATTGLAGGDNEQFF
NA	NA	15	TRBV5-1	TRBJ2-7	TGCGCCAGCAGCTCCCTAGGAGGATCAGACTACGAGCAGTACTTC	CASSSLGGSDYEQYF
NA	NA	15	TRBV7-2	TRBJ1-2	TGTGCCAGCAGCTTGGCCCCGGGGGGTTGGGATGGCTACACCTTC	CASSLAPGGWDGYTF
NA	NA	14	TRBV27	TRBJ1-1	TGTGCCAGCGCGCCGGGAGGGGTGAACACTGAAGCTTTCTTT	CASAPGGVNTEAFF
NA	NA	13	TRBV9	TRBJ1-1	TGTGCCAGCAGCGTAGAGGGGGACCCTGAAGCTTTCTTT	CASSVEGDPEAFF
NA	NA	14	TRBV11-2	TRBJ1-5	TGTGCCAGCAATAGCATCCGGAACAATCAGCCCCAGCATTTT	CASNSIRNNQPQHF
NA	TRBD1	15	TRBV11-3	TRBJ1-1	TGTGCCAGCAGCTCAGGGGGCGCGAAAAACACTGAAGCTTTCTTT	CASSSGGAKNTEAFF
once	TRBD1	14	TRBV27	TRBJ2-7	TGTGCCAGCAGTATTGGGACAGCCCCCCTTCTTTGGTACTTC	CASSIGTAPLLWYF
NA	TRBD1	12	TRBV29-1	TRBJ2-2	TGCAGCGTAGACAGGGACACCGGGGAGCTGTTTTTT	CSVDRDTGELFF
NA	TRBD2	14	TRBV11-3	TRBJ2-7	TGTGCCAGCAGCTTAGGGACTAGCGGCTACGAGCAGTACTTC	CASSLGTSGYEQYF